These 22 T cell receptor beta chains originate from one sample sequenced in a study of blood T cells in healthy people across ages. Together with a sample-barcoded 5' primer, a J-beta primer mix was included in a second PCR lasting 7 to 11 cycles. A single record per CDR3 protein comes from TCRdb applying MiXCR to the 5' RACE reads. The data show hundreds of thousands of distinct CDR3 sequences, roughly 60% seen once. The sequencing sample was made of blood. These receptors were collected from a man aged 25 to 45 in good health.

The chain links TRBV6-1 to TRBJ2-6; D not certain. Germline assignment: CDR1 MNHNS and CDR2 SASEGT. This CDR3 has 16 amino acids. V was shortened by 0 bases and J by 0 bases, with 6 bases between the two germline ends. CDR3 in amino acids: CASSEAGFSGANVLTF. CDR3 nucleotide sequence: TGTGCCAGCAGTGAAGCGGGATTCTCTGGGGCCAACGTCCTGACTTTC.

There are a few counts of this clonotype. The chain links TRBV29-1 to TRBJ2-1; TRBD1 aligns across 7 bases. Trimming removed 4 bases from V and 8 bases from J; junction bases left unmatched: 17. CDR3 length equals 16 residues. CDR1 SQVTM and CDR2 ANQGSEA come from the germline V gene. As DNA, the CDR3 is TGCAGCGTTGTGCCCCTCGACAGGGTTTCCCTCTATGAGCAGTTCTTC. It specifies CSVVPLDRVSLYEQFF.

This chain connects TRBV29-1 to TRBJ2-7; possible D gene TRBD1, 5 bases. V gave up 3 bases and J gave up 6 bases, with 15 bases separating them. The CDR3 totals 13 residues. Per germline, CDR1 SQVTM and CDR2 ANQGSEA. The CDR3, as DNA: TGCAGCGTTGACGTTGGGCAGGGCCGCGAGCAGTACTTC. This sequence encodes CSVDVGQGREQYF.

V gene TRBV27 combines with J gene TRBJ2-7; D unresolved. This CDR3 comprises 15 residues. Germline V gene sequence: CDR1 MNHEY, CDR2 SMNVEV (reference sequence). V was cut by 5 bases and J by 5 bases, with 19 bases left in between. The CDR3 DNA reads TGTGCCAGCAGTCCCACCCCCTATCAGACGGACGAGCAGTACTTC. This gives the protein CASSPTPYQTDEQYF.

This clonotype appeared once. This chain uses TRBV10-3 with TRBJ1-4, with 7 bases lining up with TRBD1. CDR3 length: 13 residues. The ends lost 6 bases at V and 3 bases at J; junction bases unmatched: 1. From germline, CDR1 is ENHRY and CDR2 SYGVKD. DNA of the CDR3: TGTGCCATCAGGGACAGGCCTAATGAAAAACTGTTTTTT. Encoded protein: CAIRDRPNEKLFF.

This clonotype turned up a few times. The J gene is TRBJ1-1, the V gene TRBV29-1; weak D call: TRBD1 (5 bases). Germline V lookup: CDR1 SQVTM, CDR2 ANQGSEA. The CDR3 length is 14 residues. Trimming stripped 7 bases from V and 0 bases from J, with 15 bases between. The CDR3 sequence is CSAKAAGVNTEAFF. The CDR3 region has the DNA TGCAGCGCGAAAGCGGCGGGGGTGAACACTGAAGCTTTCTTT. Full variable domain (rest looked up from reference TRBV29-1 and TRBJ1-1): SAVISQKPSRDICQRGTSLTIQCQVDSQVTMMFWYRQQPGQSLTLIATANQGSEATYESGFVIDKFPISRPNLTFSTLTVSNMSPEDSSIYLCSAKAAGVNTEAFFGQGTRLTVV.

This rearrangement joins TRBV7-2 to TRBJ2-5; D perhaps matches TRBD2 (6 bases). The V end was cut by 5 bases, the J end by 5 bases, with 15 bases between. CDR1 and CDR2 (germline): SGHTA, FQGNSA. This CDR3 region has 14 residues. The CDR3 DNA sequence: TGTGCCAGCAGCCAACACGGGGGAGAGGAGACCCAGTACTTC. It codes for CASSQHGGEETQYF.

This chain connects TRBV5-1 to TRBJ1-3; D is unclear. Germline assignment: CDR1 SGHRS and CDR2 YFSETQ. CDR3 length: 16 amino acids. V was trimmed by 6 bases and J by 0 bases, leaving 16 bases between them. The CDR3 DNA reads TGCGCCAGCACCCAAACCCGACCAAGCTCTGGAAACACCATATATTTT. Translation gives CASTQTRPSSGNTIYF.

This chain uses TRBV15 with TRBJ2-5; D remains unclear. The germline V gene encodes CDR1 LNHNV and CDR2 YYDKDF (reference sequence). The CDR3 is 15 amino acids. Trimming pared 0 bases from V and 11 bases from J, leaving 19 bases between. The CDR3 DNA sequence: TGTGCCACCAGCAGAGAAGGGAAGGCGCTTGGAGAGCAGTACTTC. Encoded protein: CATSREGKALGEQYF. Complete variable domain (other parts from reference TRBV15 and TRBJ2-5): DAMVIQNPRYQVTQFGKPVTLSCSQTLNHNVMYWYQQKSSQAPKLLFHYYDKDFNNEADTPDNFQSRRPNTSFCFLDIRSPGLGDTAMYLCATSREGKALGEQYFGPGTRLLVL.

The chain uses TRBV7-2 and TRBJ1-5; 9 nucleotides line up with TRBD1. Germline V gene sequence: CDR1 SGHTA, CDR2 FQGNSA. The CDR3 is 15 residues long. Trimming cost V 5 bases and J 9 bases; bases outside gene matches: 11. The CDR3 nucleotides read TGTGCCAGCAGCCATGTCGTAGGGGGACAGGGGCCCCAGCATTTT. Its translation is CASSHVVGGQGPQHF.

This clonotype was observed a handful of times. The rearrangement joins TRBV5-1 to TRBJ2-1; D is unclear. V lost 4 bases and J lost 5, with 10 bases in between. The CDR3 sequence is 13 residues long. The germline CDR1 and CDR2 sequences are SGHRS and YFSETQ. CDR3 residues: CASSPHPNNEQFF. As DNA, the CDR3 is TGCGCCAGCAGCCCCCACCCCAACAATGAGCAGTTCTTC.

The J gene is TRBJ2-1, the V gene TRBV28; D is unclear. V was trimmed by 7 bases and J by 4 bases, leaving 11 bases between them. The CDR3 runs 13 residues. CDR1 and CDR2 from the germline V gene are MDHEN and SYDVKM. CDR3 sequence (DNA): TGTGCCAGCAACTGGGGTGCATACAATGAGCAGTTCTTC. Protein: CASNWGAYNEQFF.

This clonotype was seen only a few times. The chain has TRBV29-1 and TRBJ2-7, with TRBD2 as a possible D gene (7 bases). Trimming left V 7 bases short and J 0 bases short, with 13 bases between. Germline assignment: CDR1 SQVTM and CDR2 ANQGSEA. The CDR3 is 13 amino acids. The CDR3, as DNA: TGCAGCGCTCGGGGGGCCAGCTCCTACGAGCAGTACTTC. This gives the protein CSARGASSYEQYF.

This clonotype came up a few times. The J gene is TRBJ2-7, the V gene TRBV11-2; no definite D call. Trimming took off 4 bases at V and 6 bases at J, with 4 bases between the two ends. The length of the CDR3 is 10 residues. Germline loops: CDR1 SGHAT, CDR2 FQNNGV. DNA for the CDR3: TGTGCCAGCAGCTCCGTCGAGCAGTACTTC. Encoded protein: CASSSVEQYF.

This clonotype has a handful of counts. The chain couples TRBV7-2 to TRBJ2-3; D is undetermined. The CDR3 covers 12 residues. Germline V gives CDR1 SGHTA, CDR2 FQGNSA. Trimming took off 8 bases at V and 4 bases at J, with 10 bases between the two ends. As DNA, the CDR3 is TGTGCCAGCGGACCCTCCCCAGATACGCAGTATTTT. Translating gives CASGPSPDTQYF.

CDR3 DNA: TGTGCCAGCCAACAGGGCCCTCGGGATGAGCAGTTCTTC. Its protein is CASQQGPRDEQFF. The J gene is TRBJ2-1, the V gene TRBV28, with a possible D match to TRBD1 (6 bases). The CDR3 has 13 amino acids. Germline V gives CDR1 MDHEN, CDR2 SYDVKM. The germline V and J ends were trimmed by 8 bases and 8 bases, with 16 bases remaining between them.

Only a few counts were recorded for this clonotype. This chain connects TRBV3-1 to TRBJ2-1, with D perhaps assigned TRBD1 or TRBD2 (6 bases each). The J call is uncertain, as TRBJ2-7 better fits the DNA end. The CDR3 runs to 14 residues. The V gene's germline CDR1 is LGHDT and CDR2 YNNKEL (reference sequence). CDR3 protein: CASSQVRGEYEQYF. The CDR3 region has the DNA TGTGCCAGCAGCCAGGTGAGGGGGGAGTACGAGCAGTACTTC.

The chain joins TRBV12-3 or TRBV12-4 to TRBJ1-5; D not certain. V dropped 2 bases and J dropped 0 bases, with 8 bases sitting between them. This CDR3 region has 15 residues. CDR3: CASSLSAHSNQPQHF. The CDR3 region has the DNA TGTGCCAGCAGTTTATCAGCTCATAGCAATCAGCCCCAGCATTTT.

This sequence joins TRBV7-2 and TRBJ2-5; 13 nucleotides match TRBD2. Gene TRBJ2-7 matches the end of the DNA better, so the J call may be wrong. The CDR3 spans 17 residues. Germline CDR1 and CDR2: SGHTA and FQGNSA. CDR3 sequence (DNA): TGTGCCAGCAGCTCCCCACCCCCCGGGACTAGCGGGACCGAGCAGTACTTC. It is translated as CASSSPPPGTSGTEQYF.

The genes are TRBV27 and TRBJ1-5, with D perhaps TRBD1 (6 bases). The V end lost 5 bases, the J end lost 7 bases, and 18 bases lay between the germline ends. The germline gives CDR1 MNHEY, CDR2 SMNVEV (reference sequence). The CDR3 has 15 residues. CDR3 nucleotide sequence: TGTGCCAGCAGTCTTACAGGGTTAGGGAGACAGCCCCAGCATTTT. As protein: CASSLTGLGRQPQHF.

This clonotype was seen more than once but under ten times. J is TRBJ2-3 and V is TRBV5-1; D is unclear. The CDR3 is 15 amino acids. Looked up from germline, CDR1 is SGHRS and CDR2 is YFSETQ. Trimming took 0 bases from V and 3 from J, leaving 11 bases between them. CDR3 in DNA: TGCGCCAGCAGCTTGGATCCTAGAGGTACAGATACGCAGTATTTT. Protein product: CASSLDPRGTDTQYF. Complete variable domain (other parts from reference TRBV5-1 and TRBJ2-3): KAGVTQTPRYLIKTRGQQVTLSCSPISGHRSVSWYQQTPGQGLQFLFEYFSETQRNKGNFPGRFSGRQFSNSRSEMNVSTLELGDSALYLCASSLDPRGTDTQYFGPGTRLTVL.

Only a few counts were recorded for this clonotype. The rearrangement uses TRBV6-2 or TRBV6-3 and TRBJ2-1, with a tentative D call TRBD2 (5 bases). Germline CDR1 is MNHEY and CDR2 is SVGEGT. The V and J ends lost 4 bases and 7 bases respectively, with 17 bases between them. The CDR3 spans 15 residues. The CDR3 spells CASSSPGKWRNEQFF. In DNA form, the CDR3 reads TGTGCCAGCAGTTCGCCGGGAAAGTGGAGAAATGAGCAGTTCTTC.